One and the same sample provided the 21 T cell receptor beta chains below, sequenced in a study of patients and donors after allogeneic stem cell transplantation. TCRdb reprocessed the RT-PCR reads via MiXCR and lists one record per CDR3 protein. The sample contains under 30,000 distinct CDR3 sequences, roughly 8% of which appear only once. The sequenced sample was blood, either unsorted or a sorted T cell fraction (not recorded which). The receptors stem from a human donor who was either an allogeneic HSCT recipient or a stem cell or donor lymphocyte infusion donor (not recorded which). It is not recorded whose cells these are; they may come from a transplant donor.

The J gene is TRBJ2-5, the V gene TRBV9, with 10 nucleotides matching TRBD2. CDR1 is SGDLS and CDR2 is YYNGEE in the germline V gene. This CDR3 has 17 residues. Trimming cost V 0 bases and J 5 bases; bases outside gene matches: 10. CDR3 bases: TGTGCCAGCAGCGTAGGGGCTAGCGGGAGTCTCGCGGAGACCCAGTACTTC. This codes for CASSVGASGSLAETQYF.

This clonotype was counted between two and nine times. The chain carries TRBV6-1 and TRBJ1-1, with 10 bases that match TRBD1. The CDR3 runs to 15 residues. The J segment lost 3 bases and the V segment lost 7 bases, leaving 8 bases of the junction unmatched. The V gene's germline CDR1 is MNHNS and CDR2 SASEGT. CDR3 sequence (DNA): TGTGCCAGCACCCCCGACAGGGGGCGGTACACTGAAGCTTTCTTT. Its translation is CASTPDRGRYTEAFF.

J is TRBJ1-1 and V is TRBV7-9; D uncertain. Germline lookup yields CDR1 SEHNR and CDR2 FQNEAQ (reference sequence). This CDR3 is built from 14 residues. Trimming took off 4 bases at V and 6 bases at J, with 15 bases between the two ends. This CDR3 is CASSSPGLGAEAFF. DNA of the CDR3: TGTGCCAGCAGCTCTCCCGGGTTAGGCGCTGAAGCTTTCTTT.

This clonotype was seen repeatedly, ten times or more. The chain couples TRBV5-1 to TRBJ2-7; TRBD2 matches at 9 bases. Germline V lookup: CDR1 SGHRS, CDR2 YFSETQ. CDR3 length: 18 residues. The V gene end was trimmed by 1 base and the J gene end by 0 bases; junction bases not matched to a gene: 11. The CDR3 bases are TGCGCCAGCAGCTTGTGGCCAGCGGGAGGTGGGATCTCCTACGAGCAGTACTTC. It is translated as CASSLWPAGGGISYEQYF.

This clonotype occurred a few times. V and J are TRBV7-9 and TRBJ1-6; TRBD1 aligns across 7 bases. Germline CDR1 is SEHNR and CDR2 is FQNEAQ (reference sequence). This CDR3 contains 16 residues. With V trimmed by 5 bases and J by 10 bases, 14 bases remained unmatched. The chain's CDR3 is CASSKPQGDLGSPLHF. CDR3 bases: TGTGCCAGCAGCAAACCGCAGGGGGACCTAGGCTCACCCCTCCACTTT. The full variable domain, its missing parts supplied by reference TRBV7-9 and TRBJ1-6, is DTGVSQNPRHKITKRGQNVTFRCDPISEHNRLYWYRQTLGQGPEFLTYFQNEAQLEKSRLLSDRFSAERPKGSFSTLEIQRTEQGDSAMYLCASSKPQGDLGSPLHFGNGTRLTVT.

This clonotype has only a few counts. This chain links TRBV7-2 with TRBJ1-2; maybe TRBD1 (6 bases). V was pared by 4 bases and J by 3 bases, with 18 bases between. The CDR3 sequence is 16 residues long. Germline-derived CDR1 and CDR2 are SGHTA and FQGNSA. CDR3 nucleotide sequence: TGTGCCAGCAGCTCGTACCCCTCCCGGACAGACTATGGCTACACCTTC. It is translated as CASSSYPSRTDYGYTF.

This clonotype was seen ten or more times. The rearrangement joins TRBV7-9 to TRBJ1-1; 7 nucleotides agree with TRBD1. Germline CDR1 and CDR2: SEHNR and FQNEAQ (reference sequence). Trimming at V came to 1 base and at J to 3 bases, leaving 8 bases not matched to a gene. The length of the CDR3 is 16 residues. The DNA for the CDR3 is TGTGCCAGCAGCTTAGGTCGGAGAACAGGGGACACTGAAGCTTTCTTT. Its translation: CASSLGRRTGDTEAFF.

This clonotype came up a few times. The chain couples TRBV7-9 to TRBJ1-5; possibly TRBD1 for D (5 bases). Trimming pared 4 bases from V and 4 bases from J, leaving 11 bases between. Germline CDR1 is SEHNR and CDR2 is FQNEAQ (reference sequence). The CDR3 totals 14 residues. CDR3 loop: CASSSYGGNQPQHF. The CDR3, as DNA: TGTGCCAGCAGCTCATACGGGGGAAATCAGCCCCAGCATTTT.

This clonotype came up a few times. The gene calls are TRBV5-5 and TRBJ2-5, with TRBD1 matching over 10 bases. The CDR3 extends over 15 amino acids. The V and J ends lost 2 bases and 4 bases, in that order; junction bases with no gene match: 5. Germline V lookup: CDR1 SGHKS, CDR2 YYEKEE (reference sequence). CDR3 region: CASSFRDRGGETQYF. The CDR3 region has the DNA TGTGCCAGCAGCTTCCGGGACAGGGGAGGAGAGACCCAGTACTTC. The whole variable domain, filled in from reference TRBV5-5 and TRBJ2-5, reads DAGVTQSPTHLIKTRGQQVTLRCSPISGHKSVSWYQQVLGQGPQFIFQYYEKEERGRGNFPDRFSARQFPNYSSELNVNALLLGDSALYLCASSFRDRGGETQYFGPGTRLLVL.

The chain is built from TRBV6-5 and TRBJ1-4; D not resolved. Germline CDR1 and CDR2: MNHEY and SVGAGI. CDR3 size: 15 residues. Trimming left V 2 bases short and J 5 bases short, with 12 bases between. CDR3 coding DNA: TGTGCCAGCAGTTACCGACCTTTCCCGAATGAAAAACTGTTTTTT. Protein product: CASSYRPFPNEKLFF.

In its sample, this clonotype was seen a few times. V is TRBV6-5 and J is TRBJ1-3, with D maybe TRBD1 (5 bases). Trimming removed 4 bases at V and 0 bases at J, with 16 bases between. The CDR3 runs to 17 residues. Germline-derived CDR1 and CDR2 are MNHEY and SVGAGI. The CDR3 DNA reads TGTGCCAGCAGTTTGAGGCGGCCCACAGGCTCTGGAAACACCATATATTTT. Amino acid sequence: CASSLRRPTGSGNTIYF.

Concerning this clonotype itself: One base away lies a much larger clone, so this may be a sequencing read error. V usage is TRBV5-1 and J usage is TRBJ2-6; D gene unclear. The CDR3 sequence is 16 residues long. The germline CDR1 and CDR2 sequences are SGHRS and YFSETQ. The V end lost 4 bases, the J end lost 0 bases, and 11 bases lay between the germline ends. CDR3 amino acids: CASSGNTVSGANVLTF. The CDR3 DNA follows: TGCGCCAGCAGCGGAAACACAGTCTCTGGGGCCAACGTCCTGACTTTC. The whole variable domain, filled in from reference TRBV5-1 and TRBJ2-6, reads KAGVTQTPRYLIKTRGQQVTLSCSPISGHRSVSWYQQTPGQGLQFLFEYFSETQRNKGNFPGRFSGRQFSNSRSEMNVSTLELGDSALYLCASSGNTVSGANVLTFGAGSRLTVL.

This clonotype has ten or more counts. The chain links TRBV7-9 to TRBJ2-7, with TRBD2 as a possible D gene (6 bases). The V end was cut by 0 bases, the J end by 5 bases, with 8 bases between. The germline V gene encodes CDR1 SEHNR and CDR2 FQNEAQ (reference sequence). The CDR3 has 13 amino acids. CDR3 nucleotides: TGTGCCAGCAGCTTAGCGGGAGGAGACGAGCAGTACTTC. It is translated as CASSLAGGDEQYF.

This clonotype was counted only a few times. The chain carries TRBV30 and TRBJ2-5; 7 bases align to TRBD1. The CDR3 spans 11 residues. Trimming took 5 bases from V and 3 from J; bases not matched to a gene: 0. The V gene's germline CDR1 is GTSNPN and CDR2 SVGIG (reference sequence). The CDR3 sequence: CAWGTEETQYF. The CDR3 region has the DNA TGTGCCTGGGGGACAGAAGAGACCCAGTACTTC. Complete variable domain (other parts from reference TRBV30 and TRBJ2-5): SQTIHQWPATLVQPVGSPLSLECTVEGTSNPNLYWYRQAAGRGLQLLFYSVGIGQISSEVPQNLSASRPQDRQFILSSKKLLLSDSGFYLCAWGTEETQYFGPGTRLLVL.

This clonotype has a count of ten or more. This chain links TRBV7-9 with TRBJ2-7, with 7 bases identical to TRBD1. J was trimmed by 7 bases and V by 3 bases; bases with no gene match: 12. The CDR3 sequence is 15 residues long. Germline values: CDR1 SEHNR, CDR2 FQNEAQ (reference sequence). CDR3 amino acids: CASSLFPLGTAEQYF. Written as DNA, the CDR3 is TGTGCCAGCAGCTTGTTTCCCCTGGGGACAGCTGAGCAGTACTTC.

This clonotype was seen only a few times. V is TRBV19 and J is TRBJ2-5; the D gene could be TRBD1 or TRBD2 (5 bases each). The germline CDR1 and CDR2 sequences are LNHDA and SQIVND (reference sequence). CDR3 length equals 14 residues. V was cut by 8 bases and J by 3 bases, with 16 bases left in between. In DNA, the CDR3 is TGTGCCAGTGCCCGGGACCCCGTGGAAGAGACCCAGTACTTC. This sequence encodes CASARDPVEETQYF.

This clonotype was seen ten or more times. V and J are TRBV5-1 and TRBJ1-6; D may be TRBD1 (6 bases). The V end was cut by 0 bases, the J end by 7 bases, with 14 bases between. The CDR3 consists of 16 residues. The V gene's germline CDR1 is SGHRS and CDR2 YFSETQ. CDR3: CASSLERTETNSPLHF. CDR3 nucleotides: TGCGCCAGCAGCTTGGAAAGGACAGAGACGAATTCACCCCTCCACTTT.

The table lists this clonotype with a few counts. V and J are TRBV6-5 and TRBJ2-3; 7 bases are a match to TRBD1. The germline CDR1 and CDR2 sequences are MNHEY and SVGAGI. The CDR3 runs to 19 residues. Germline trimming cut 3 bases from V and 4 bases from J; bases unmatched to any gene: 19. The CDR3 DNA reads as TGTGCCAGCAGTTATTGGGGACAGCTTCTGATTGGGGATTCAGATACGCAGTATTTT. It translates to CASSYWGQLLIGDSDTQYF.

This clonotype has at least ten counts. CDR3 protein: CASSQSGGRRNTEAFF. The CDR3 DNA is TGTGCCAGCAGCCAAAGTGGGGGGAGAAGGAACACTGAAGCTTTCTTT. This chain connects TRBV3-1 to TRBJ1-1; maybe TRBD1 (5 bases). V was cut by 2 bases and J by 1 base, with 14 bases left in between. This CDR3 contains 16 residues. Per germline, CDR1 LGHDT and CDR2 YNNKEL (reference sequence).

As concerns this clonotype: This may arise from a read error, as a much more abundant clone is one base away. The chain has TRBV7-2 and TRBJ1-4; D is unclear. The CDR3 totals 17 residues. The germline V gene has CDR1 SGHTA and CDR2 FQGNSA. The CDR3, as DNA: TGTGCCAGCAGCTTAGCCCCGATCAGTGCAACTAATGGAAAACTGTTTTTT. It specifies CASSLAPISATNGKLFF. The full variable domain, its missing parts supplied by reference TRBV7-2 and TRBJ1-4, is GAGVSQSPSNKVTEKGKDVELRCDPISGHTALYWYRQSLGQGLEFLIYFQGNSAPDKSGLPSDRFSAERTGGSVSTLTIQRTQQEDSAVYLCASSLAPISATNGKLFFGSGTQLSVL.

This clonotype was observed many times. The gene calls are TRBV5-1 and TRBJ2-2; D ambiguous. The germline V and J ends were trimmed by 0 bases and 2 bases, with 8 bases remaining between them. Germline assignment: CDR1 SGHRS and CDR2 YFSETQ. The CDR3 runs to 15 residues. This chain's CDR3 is CASSLELENTGELFF. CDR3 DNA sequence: TGCGCCAGCAGCTTGGAGCTAGAAAACACCGGGGAGCTGTTTTTT.